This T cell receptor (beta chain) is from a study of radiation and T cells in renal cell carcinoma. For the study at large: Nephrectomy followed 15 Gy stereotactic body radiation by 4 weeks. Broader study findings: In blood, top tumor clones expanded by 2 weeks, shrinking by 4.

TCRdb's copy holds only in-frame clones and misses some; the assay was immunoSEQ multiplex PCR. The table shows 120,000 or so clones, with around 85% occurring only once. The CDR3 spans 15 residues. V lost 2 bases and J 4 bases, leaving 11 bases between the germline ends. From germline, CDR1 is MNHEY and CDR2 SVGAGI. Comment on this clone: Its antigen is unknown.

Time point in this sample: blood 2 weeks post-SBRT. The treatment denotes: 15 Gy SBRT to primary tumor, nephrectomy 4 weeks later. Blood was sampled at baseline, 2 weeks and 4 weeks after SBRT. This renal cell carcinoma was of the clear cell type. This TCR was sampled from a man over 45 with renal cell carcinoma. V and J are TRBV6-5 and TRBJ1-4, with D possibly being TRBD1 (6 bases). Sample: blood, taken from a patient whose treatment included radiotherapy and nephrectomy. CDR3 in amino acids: CASSYSGRGNEKLFF. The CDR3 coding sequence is TGTGCCAGCAGTTACAGTGGCAGGGGTAATGAAAAACTGTTTTTT.